The T cell receptor beta chain described here comes from a study of vaccination and CD4 T cells after COVID-19. About the study: Diagnosis preceded the drawing of post-COVID samples by a median around 100 days (range 35 to 161). Whole-study findings and limits: Convalescent patients displayed spike mono-reactivity in 304 of 307 vaccine-specific clones.

This clonotype was observed a few times. Antigen specificity is unknown. Treatment here: approximately nine-day PBMC culture with coronavirus spike peptide pools or control peptides (ViraFEST assay). It was with 10 IU/ml IL-2 and roughly 9.1 ug/ml peptide pools that 2.2 million or so PBMCs per well were cultured. Cultured CD4+ T-cell DNA underwent Oncomine TCR Beta short-read sequencing. MiXCR, run by TCRdb on the PCR reads, gives a single entry per CDR3 protein. The sample lists about 17,000 distinct CDR3 sequences, around 45% occurring once. This receptor was taken from a human donor who received a COVID-19 vaccine. This specimen consisted of CD4+ T cells from blood, cultured in vitro, obtained before SARS-CoV-2 vaccination.

The CDR3, as DNA: TGTGCCAGTAGTATAGTCACAATCTTGGGCCGAACCTACAATGAGCAGTTCTTC. Translation: CASSIVTILGRTYNEQFF. This chain links TRBV19 with TRBJ2-1; D unresolved. The CDR3 loop spans 18 amino acids. Germline V lookup: CDR1 LNHDA, CDR2 SQIVND (reference sequence). V was shortened by 1 base and J by 2 bases, with 18 bases between the two germline ends.